This paragraph covers one TCR beta chain sequence. The sample holds many counts of this clonotype. It has no known antigen specificity. Base-call qualities are not available, and no considerably larger clone is one nucleotide away. The run used an Illumina NovaSeq 6000. TCR cDNA was synthesized by 5'RACE template switching, which introduced a universal primer site and unique molecular identifiers. Priming of cDNA synthesis was performed from both the TCR alpha and TCR beta constant segments. Library amplification involved two PCR steps, and the second step added sample barcodes and sequencing adapters. Sequencing of the libraries was done on either Illumina HiSeq 2500 (2x100 bp) or NovaSeq (2x150 bp). From the authors' description of their analysis: MIGEC handled demultiplexing of reads and collapsing into UMI consensus sequences, while MiXCR performed V(D)J alignment. Clonotypes responding to the vaccine were identified with edgeR on replicate PBMC samples, with the criteria of FDR below 0.01 and a log2 fold change above 5 up to day 15. Each bulk clonotype received a CD4 or CD8 identity based on whether the sequenced CD4 or CD8 repertoire contained that clonotype at higher abundance. The raw public data were reprocessed by TCRdb itself: fastp quality trimming at Q25, MiXCR clonotype calling, in-frame beta chains only. CDR3 protein duplicates are merged, each entry listing the most common genes and DNA. None of the V and J calls come from the authors' own analysis; TCRdb made them. A total of over 250,000 distinct CDR3 sequences appear in this sample, around 5.2% of them only once. The ten largest clones represent around 3.5% of the sample.

The sample comes from a study of T cells after yellow fever vaccination (dated by TCRdb to about 2019). Regarding the research as a whole: The SMART-Seq v4 Ultra Low Input RNA kit was used to prepare libraries from fractions with low cell numbers. To follow T-cell clones before and after both primary and booster YFV17D yellow fever vaccination, bulk TCR alpha and beta repertoires underwent longitudinal sequencing. Two healthy male donors, one aged 18 to 29 and one aged 30 to 39 years, made up the cohort. Blood was drawn at multiple timepoints before and after primary and secondary immunization, with bulk PBMC replicates and cell subsets isolated. Findings and caveats that apply to the study as a whole: Computational filtering was needed because FACS-sorted repertoires could contain abundant contaminating clonotypes from the bulk population. A small fraction of clonotypes appeared in both the CD4 and CD8 compartments, likely as a result of convergent recombination. Because only two donors were included in the study, the extent to which the findings can be generalized is limited. Compared with the primary T-cell response, the secondary T-cell response was weaker but faster, peaking on day 5 rather than day 15. Most clones expanded after primary vaccination were re-detected after the booster (96% of CD4 and around 88% of CD8), suggesting broad memory maintenance.

The germline V gene supplies CDR1 MNHEY and CDR2 SVGEGT. V gives up 5 bases and J gives up 5 bases, and the segment between their germline ends measures 6 bases. The cysteine opens and the phenylalanine closes a CDR3 of 12 amino acids. Only the CDR3 portion is preserved as DNA: 36 bases, with reading frame beginning at the first base. The label giving this sample's treatment or condition can be read as: live attenuated yellow fever vaccine strain. A standard Ficoll-Paque protocol was used to isolate PBMCs from peripheral blood. Dynabeads CD4 and CD8 positive selection kits were used to isolate CD4 and CD8 T-cell fractions. RNA was extracted with TriZol from bulk PBMCs, CD4 and CD8 fractions, and dextramer-positive and dextramer-negative fractions.

The sequence was obtained from a young man who received the YFV17D yellow fever vaccine. The source material was CD4+ T cells sorted from PBMCs, sampled on the day of the yellow fever booster vaccination. The chain was built from TRBV6-2 or TRBV6-3 and TRBJ2-2, with the D segment identity uncertain. CDR3 loop: CASSLWTGELFF. The nucleotides read TGTGCCAGCAGTCTTTGGACCGGGGAGCTGTTTTTT.